A single sample gave rise to the 13 T cell receptor beta chains below, sequenced in a study of blood T cell repertoires in COVID-19. TCRdb's table, derived via immunoSEQ multiplex PCR, lists solely in-frame clones and lacks some. The data contain 130,000 or so clones, approximately 86% of them seen just once; the ten biggest clones take up more than 9.5%. Source material: peripheral blood. All receptors derive from a woman aged 70-85 years with COVID-19, enrolled during active disease.

V is TRBV6-1 and J is TRBJ1-3, with 9 bases that match TRBD1. The V gene end was trimmed by 1 base and the J gene end by 0 bases; junction bases not matched to a gene: 10. CDR1 is MNHNS and CDR2 is SASEGT in the germline V gene. This CDR3 comprises 19 residues. The CDR3, as DNA: TGTGCCAGCAGTGAAGAGGGTGGGGACAGGGAACTCTCTGGAAACACCATATATTTT. Protein product: CASSEEGGDRELSGNTIYF.

This clone appeared a single time. The CDR3 DNA sequence: TGTGCCAGCAGCCGTAGCACAGATACGCAGTATTTT. Translation: CASSRSTDTQYF. J is TRBJ2-3 and V is TRBV7-2; the D is unclear. The CDR3 spans 12 residues. The ends were cut back, 5 bases at V and 0 bases at J, with 3 bases in the middle. Germline loops: CDR1 SGHTA, CDR2 FQGNSA.

V is TRBV28 and J is TRBJ2-1, with D possibly being TRBD2 (5 bases). Trimming took 3 bases from V and 4 from J, leaving 10 bases between them. The CDR3 has 14 residues. CDR1 and CDR2 from the germline V gene are MDHEN and SYDVKM. In DNA form, the CDR3 reads TGTGCCAGCAGTTTGTCCGGGATATACAATGAGCAGTTCTTC. Translation: CASSLSGIYNEQFF.

The chain links TRBV10-3 to TRBJ2-3, with 12 positions matching TRBD2. Looked up from germline, CDR1 is ENHRY and CDR2 is SYGVKD. Losses at the gene ends were 10 bases for V and 8 bases for J; bases not matched to a gene: 19. This CDR3 has 17 residues. The CDR3 region has the DNA TGTGCCACCAGACAGGAGGGGTCTAGCGGGGGGGCGACTACGCAGTATTTT. Translating it yields CATRQEGSSGGATTQYF.

This sequence joins TRBV7-9 and TRBJ1-2, with D perhaps matching TRBD1 (5 bases). Germline V gives CDR1 SEHNR, CDR2 FQNEAQ (reference sequence). The V and J ends lost 5 bases and 4 bases respectively, with 11 bases between them. The CDR3 sequence is 13 residues long. CDR3 region: CASSPGLGYGYTF. In nucleotides, the CDR3 is TGTGCCAGCAGCCCGGGACTGGGCTATGGCTACACCTTC. Full variable domain (outside the CDR3, taken from reference TRBV7-9 and TRBJ1-2): DTGVSQNPRHKITKRGQNVTFRCDPISEHNRLYWYRQTLGQGPEFLTYFQNEAQLEKSRLLSDRFSAERPKGSFSTLEIQRTEQGDSAMYLCASSPGLGYGYTFGSGTRLTVV.

The V gene is TRBV7-9, the J gene TRBJ1-2; D unclear. V was pared by 5 bases and J by 0 bases, with 13 bases between. Per germline, CDR1 SEHNR and CDR2 FQNEAQ (reference sequence). This CDR3 is 15 amino acids long. CDR3 protein: CASSLSPLANYGYTF. CDR3 nucleotides: TGTGCCAGCAGCCTGAGTCCTCTAGCTAACTATGGCTACACCTTC.

The J gene is TRBJ1-1, the V gene TRBV29-1; no firm D call. V gave up 2 bases and J gave up 0 bases, with 13 bases separating them. CDR3 length: 15 residues. CDR1 and CDR2 (germline): SQVTM, ANQGSEA. This chain's CDR3 is CSVEFLDSMNTEAFF. The CDR3 DNA reads TGCAGCGTTGAATTTCTAGATTCAATGAACACTGAAGCTTTCTTT.

The CDR3 DNA reads TGTGCCAGCAGGACCCCGGGAACTGAAGCTTTCTTT. This encodes CASRTPGTEAFF. The rearrangement links TRBV6-5 to TRBJ1-1; D unclear. Germline V gene sequence: CDR1 MNHEY, CDR2 SVGAGI. CDR3 length: 12 residues. The germline V and J ends were trimmed by 6 bases and 5 bases, with 10 bases remaining between them.

This clone was observed at least ten times. The CDR3 spells CASSLWGAGVDYGYTF. In DNA, the CDR3 is TGTGCCAGCAGTTTATGGGGGGCAGGGGTTGACTATGGCTACACCTTC. The chain carries TRBV28 and TRBJ1-2; tentatively, D is TRBD1 (6 bases). Trimming removed 0 bases at V and 3 bases at J, with 14 bases between. Germline V gene data show CDR1 as MDHEN and CDR2 as SYDVKM. The CDR3 runs to 16 residues.

The chain combines TRBV3-1 (or the pseudogene TRBV3-2) with TRBJ1-4, with no clear D. V shed 0 bases and J shed 5 bases, with 16 bases lying between them. Germline CDR1 is LGHDT and CDR2 is YNNKEL (reference sequence). The CDR3 is made up of 17 amino acids. In DNA, the CDR3 is TGTGCCAGCAGCCAAGACACGCCCTCGCGTTTAAATGAAAAACTGTTTTTT. It yields the protein CASSQDTPSRLNEKLFF.

Only one count was recorded for this clone. The chain recombines TRBV19 with TRBJ1-2; perhaps TRBD1 as D (6 bases). Trimming took 4 bases from V and 6 from J, leaving 18 bases between them. Germline lookup yields CDR1 LNHDA and CDR2 SQIVND (reference sequence). This CDR3 is 15 amino acids long. As DNA, the CDR3 is TGTGCCAGTAGTAGACAGGTGGGGCAACGGGATGGCTACACCTTC. It encodes CASSRQVGQRDGYTF.

This clone was picked up one time. V and J are TRBV7-2 and TRBJ1-5; tentatively, D is TRBD1 (5 bases). V lost 1 base and J lost 3, with 19 bases in between. This CDR3 has 18 residues. Looked up from germline, CDR1 is SGHTA and CDR2 is FQGNSA. This chain's CDR3 is CASSLVKAGRLVNQPQHF. The CDR3 nucleotides are TGTGCCAGCAGCTTAGTTAAGGCAGGGAGGTTGGTCAATCAGCCCCAGCATTTT.

The CDR3 sequence: CASSPRQSPGNTEAFF. The CDR3 DNA reads TGTGCCAGCAGCCCCCGACAGTCCCCTGGGAACACTGAAGCTTTCTTT. The rearrangement joins TRBV9 to TRBJ1-1; D perhaps matches TRBD1 (5 bases). Trimming stripped 4 bases from V and 1 base from J, with 17 bases between. This CDR3 region has 16 residues. Germline V gene sequence: CDR1 SGDLS, CDR2 YYNGEE.